The rows below give T cell receptor beta chains drawn from one sample of a study of blood T cell repertoires in COVID-19. Only in-frame clones appear in the TCRdb table, and some are missing; sequencing was by immunoSEQ multiplex PCR. The sample shows 200,000 to 250,000 clones, approximately 90% of them seen only once. Sequencing was carried out using PBMCs or T cells enriched from blood (not recorded which). These receptors were taken from a woman aged 25 to 39 who had recovered from COVID-19. Each CDR3 is given with its conserved first and last residue. The D gene is left open where the match is weak. Only some rows state a clone size, as once, few, many or a class for expanded clones.

size,V,J,length,D,DNA,CDR3
-,TRBV5-6,TRBJ2-1,12,-,TGTGCCAGCAGCTCGGGAAACAATGAGCAGTTCTTC,CASSSGNNEQFF
-,TRBV2,TRBJ1-2,13,-,TGTGCCAGCAGTGGTAGCGGGAACTATGGCTACACCTTC,CASSGSGNYGYTF
-,TRBV5-1,TRBJ2-2,14,-,TGCGCCAGCAGCTTGGAAATCCAGACCGGGGAGCTGTTTTTT,CASSLEIQTGELFF
once,TRBV5-5,TRBJ2-4,18,-,TGTGCCAGCAGCTTAAATCTAGCCCGATTCATAGCCAAAAACATTCAGTACTTC,CASSLNLARFIAKNIQYF
-,TRBV4-3,TRBJ1-3,17,TRBD1,TGCGCCAGCAGCCGGCGGACAGGGGATTTCGCTGGAAACACCATATATTTT,CASSRRTGDFAGNTIYF
-,TRBV5-6,TRBJ2-5,14,-,TGTGCCAGCAGCCTGATGAATCGAGAGGAGACCCAGTACTTC,CASSLMNREETQYF
-,TRBV19,TRBJ1-5,13,-,TGTGCCAGTAGTGGAACAGGGAGTCAGCCCCAGCATTTT,CASSGTGSQPQHF
-,TRBV29-1,TRBJ1-1,16,TRBD1,TGCAGCGTTGCAGTCCCGGGACAGGGGGAGAACACTGAAGCTTTCTTT,CSVAVPGQGENTEAFF
-,TRBV5-4,TRBJ1-2,15,-,TGTGCCAGCAGCCTCGAGGCACACGTCGAAAATGGCTACACCTTC,CASSLEAHVENGYTF
-,TRBV5-6,TRBJ2-7,14,TRBD1,TGTGCCAGCAGCCGGGGACAGGGTGTGGGTGAGCAGTACTTC,CASSRGQGVGEQYF
-,TRBV4-2,TRBJ1-1,14,-,TGTGCCAGCAGCCAAGATAGGCAGGCCGTTGAAGCTTTCTTT,CASSQDRQAVEAFF
-,TRBV5-4,TRBJ2-7,15,-,TGTGCCAGCAGCTTGGCTAGGACAGTCGCCAGCGAGCAGTACTTC,CASSLARTVASEQYF
-,TRBV5-1,TRBJ2-1,15,TRBD1,TGCGCCAGCAGCGCACCGACAGGGAATCACAATGAGCAGTTCTTC,CASSAPTGNHNEQFF
once,TRBV5-4,TRBJ1-1,14,-,TGTGCCAGCAGCTCGGACAGTAGGAACACTGAAGCTTTCTTT,CASSSDSRNTEAFF
few,TRBV6-2/TRBV6-3,TRBJ1-6,14,-,TGTGCCAGCAGTTACGTGGCAGTTTATTCACCCCTCCACTTT,CASSYVAVYSPLHF
-,TRBV5-1,TRBJ2-2,15,-,TGCGCCAGCAGCTTGTGGGAGGATTCAACCGGGGAGCTGTTTTTT,CASSLWEDSTGELFF
-,TRBV12-3/TRBV12-4,TRBJ1-5,12,-,TGTGCCAGCAGTCACAGGAATCAGCCCCAGCATTTT,CASSHRNQPQHF
-,TRBV7-2,TRBJ2-3,16,TRBD2,TGTGCCAGCAGCTTACTAGCGGGGGGGCCGTCAGATACGCAGTATTTT,CASSLLAGGPSDTQYF
-,TRBV19,TRBJ2-3,12,-,TGTGCCAGCACACAGGGTCCAGATACGCAGTATTTT,CASTQGPDTQYF
-,TRBV4-2,TRBJ2-5,15,TRBD2,TGTGCCAGCAGCCACCTAGCGGGCTTTTTTGAGACCCAGTACTTC,CASSHLAGFFETQYF
-,TRBV14,TRBJ2-1,17,TRBD2,TGTGCCAGCAGCCAAGCCTTACTAGCGGGGGCCTACAATGAGCAGTTCTTC,CASSQALLAGAYNEQFF
-,TRBV7-3,TRBJ2-3,14,-,TGTGCCAGCAGCTTAGGACAACAGTCAGATACGCAGTATTTT,CASSLGQQSDTQYF
-,TRBV4-3,TRBJ1-4,15,TRBD1,TGCGCCAGCAGCCAAGGGACAGGGACTACTGAAAAACTGTTTTTT,CASSQGTGTTEKLFF
-,TRBV5-1,TRBJ2-5,13,-,TGCGCCAGCAGCGGACTTGTTCAGGAGACCCAGTACTTC,CASSGLVQETQYF
-,TRBV3-1/TRBV3-2,TRBJ2-3,12,-,TGTGCCAGCAGCCCCAACACAGATACGCAGTATTTT,CASSPNTDTQYF
once,TRBV6-1,TRBJ1-1,15,-,TGTGCCAGCAGTGAGACTTTCCTAATGAACACTGAAGCTTTCTTT,CASSETFLMNTEAFF
once,TRBV27,TRBJ2-5,15,-,TGTGCCAGCAGTGAGTGGGCAACAATGCTAGAGACCCAGTACTTC,CASSEWATMLETQYF
-,TRBV27,TRBJ1-2,18,-,TGTGCCAGCAGATTTTATCTGAGGTTCCGACTTCACCTTTATGGCTACACCTTC,CASRFYLRFRLHLYGYTF
-,TRBV5-4,TRBJ1-1,15,TRBD1,TGTGCCAGCAGCTCTTTTGACAGGGGAGGCACTGAAGCTTTCTTT,CASSSFDRGGTEAFF
-,TRBV15,TRBJ1-4,14,-,TGTGCCACCAGCGACAGGACCTCTAATGAAAAACTGTTTTTT,CATSDRTSNEKLFF
-,TRBV2,TRBJ1-2,14,TRBD1,TGTGCCAGCTACATTTCCGGGACAGTCTATGGCTACACCTTC,CASYISGTVYGYTF
-,TRBV6-2/TRBV6-3,TRBJ2-1,16,TRBD2,TGTGCCAGCAGTTACTCGAGCAGCGGGGGGGCTGATGAGCAGTTCTTC,CASSYSSSGGADEQFF
-,TRBV19,TRBJ1-1,13,-,TGTGCCAGTAGTAAGACAGTGAGCACTGAAGCTTTCTTT,CASSKTVSTEAFF
-,TRBV7-9,TRBJ1-6,17,-,TGTGCCAGCAGCTTAGTGGGCAGTGGTATCTATAATTCACCCCTCCACTTT,CASSLVGSGIYNSPLHF
-,TRBV19,TRBJ2-2,16,TRBD2,TGTGCCAGTAGCACGGGACTAGCGGGGTTCACCGGGGAGCTGTTTTTT,CASSTGLAGFTGELFF
-,TRBV7-9,TRBJ2-7,15,TRBD1,TGTGCCAGCAGCCCACTACAGGGGCGAGGAGGCGAGCAGTACTTC,CASSPLQGRGGEQYF
-,TRBV27,TRBJ1-1,14,-,TGTGCCAGCAGCTCTTCGGGACCAGCGGGTGAAGCTTTCTTT,CASSSSGPAGEAFF
-,TRBV19,TRBJ1-4,15,TRBD1,TGTGCCAGTAGTGTCACCGGGACAGTCAATGAAAAACTGTTTTTT,CASSVTGTVNEKLFF
-,TRBV10-3,TRBJ2-7,20,-,TGTGCCATCAGTGAGTCGATAGACAGCGCTACCCAAAAGGGCTCCTACGAGCAGTACTTC,CAISESIDSATQKGSYEQYF
-,TRBV6-5,TRBJ2-7,15,TRBD2,TGTGCCAGCAGTCCGACTAGCGGGGTCTCCTACGAGCAGTACTTC,CASSPTSGVSYEQYF
-,TRBV5-1,TRBJ2-5,16,-,TGCGCCAGCAGCTTGGGGGAAGGGGGATTTGAAGAGACCCAGTACTTC,CASSLGEGGFEETQYF
-,TRBV5-4,TRBJ2-5,14,-,TGTGCCAGCAGCATACTAGCCCGTCGGGAGACCCAGTACTTC,CASSILARRETQYF
-,TRBV6-2/TRBV6-3,TRBJ2-1,13,-,TGTGCCAGCAGTTACGAGGGGGTCAATGAGCAGTTCTTC,CASSYEGVNEQFF
-,TRBV29-1,TRBJ2-1,14,TRBD1,TGCAGCGTTGACTCCGGGACAGGGACCCATGAGCAGTTCTTC,CSVDSGTGTHEQFF
once,TRBV3-1/TRBV3-2,TRBJ2-7,15,-,TGTGCCAGCAGCCAAGGGCTGGTCAGGGGTTTCGAGCAGTACTTC,CASSQGLVRGFEQYF
-,TRBV29-1,TRBJ2-5,12,-,TGCAGCGTTGATATGGCCCAGGGGACCCAGTACTTC,CSVDMAQGTQYF
once,TRBV12-5,TRBJ2-1,14,-,TGTGCTAGTGGTTTGATGTTAGCCGACAATGAGCAGTTCTTC,CASGLMLADNEQFF
-,TRBV6-5,TRBJ1-1,15,-,TGTGCCAGCAGTTACTCGGGGGGGCGCGGGACTGAAGCTTTCTTT,CASSYSGGRGTEAFF
few,TRBV7-8,TRBJ1-6,16,-,TGTGCCAGCAGCTTTTTCTCAGGCACCTATAATTCACCCCTCCACTTT,CASSFFSGTYNSPLHF
-,TRBV3-1/TRBV3-2,TRBJ2-3,15,TRBD2,TGTGCCAGCAGCCGACTAGCGGGGGGCACAGATACGCAGTATTTT,CASSRLAGGTDTQYF
-,TRBV28,TRBJ1-1,15,TRBD1,TGTGCCAGCAGTACTCCGGGAGCCCAGGGGGCTGAAGCTTTCTTT,CASSTPGAQGAEAFF
-,TRBV27,TRBJ1-3,14,-,TGTGCCAGCAGTATTTGGACAGACGGAAACACCATATATTTT,CASSIWTDGNTIYF
-,TRBV5-8,TRBJ1-4,13,-,TGTGCCAGCAGCTTCTCAGGGTCGGGTAAGCTGTTTTTT,CASSFSGSGKLFF
-,TRBV18,TRBJ2-4,14,-,TGTGCCAGCTCACCATCCGTAGCCAAAAACATTCAGTACTTC,CASSPSVAKNIQYF
-,TRBV7-2,TRBJ2-5,13,TRBD1,TGTGCCAGCAGCCCACAGGGGAGAGAGACCCAGTACTTC,CASSPQGRETQYF